The sequence of this TCR beta chain was determined in a study of blood T cell repertoires in COVID-19 (dated by TCRdb to the early 2020s). As for the study more broadly: Samples covering the acute and convalescent phases of COVID-19 were provided by collaborators in the United States, Italy and Spain. The material from the prospective study consisted of cDNA or gDNA derived from T cells, B-cell-depleted T cells, or PBMCs. The dataset comprised deeply sampled blood TCRbeta repertoires from subjects exposed to, actively infected with, or recovered from COVID-19. The repertoires were made available in a free public database intended to serve as a resource for research on the immune response to SARS-CoV-2. Samples came from the ongoing ImmuneRACE study (first 160 participants) plus 1,254 subjects from 6 global collaborators. Sample metadata almost always included a de-identified subject ID, COVID-19 status, age in years and sex. Where HLA class I and class II types were available, the types were taken from metadata supplied by the sample provider, not from assay-based typing.

The immunoSEQ Assay, a bias-controlled multiplex PCR, was used to amplify TCRbeta CDR3 regions from genomic DNA. The original methods were these. Nucleated cell counts per sample were estimated from amplification of reference gene primers within the assay. To quantify the absolute abundance of each unique TCRbeta CDR3 rearrangement, sequence reads were collapsed and filtered. For each sample, productive Simpson clonality was calculated as the square root of Simpson's diversity index across productive rearrangements. Sourced from immuneACCESS, this table was stored by TCRdb with only in-frame sequences that have V and J called. A share of the clones is absent; for the studies checked, an unresolved V gene accounts for under half, and the remainder has no known explanation. That table supplies the V and J calls and clone size; D and trimming were determined from the DNA. The sample has approximately 71,000 clones on record, 86% of them singletons. The ten largest account for 3.5% to 4.5% of the sample.

The study at large found these results: The amount of clinical and demographic metadata varied by source and participant and was provided uncurated.

The germline V gene supplies CDR1 SNHLY and CDR2 FYNNEI. CDR3 length: 13 amino acids, cysteine to phenylalanine. Only the CDR3 portion is preserved as DNA: 39 bases, with reading frame beginning at the first base. Relative to germline, V is missing 8 bases and J is missing 6 bases, with 7 bases of the junction outside any gene match. Whole blood was collected in K2EDTA tubes by collaborating institutions according to the institutions' own protocols. For TCRbeta analysis, collaborators shipped samples in one of three forms: frozen whole blood, isolated PBMCs, or DNA extracted from either of those sample types. A remark on this clone: Which antigen it targets is not known. No base quality information exists; no much larger clone differs at one position.

Sequencing was done on a sample of peripheral blood. The rearranged chain carries TRBV2 and TRBJ1-5; the central 7 bases match TRBD1. This receptor was identified in a middle-aged man with acute or convalescent COVID-19. The DNA sequence follows: TGTGCCAGCCGGACCCCAGGGGGTCAGCCCCAGCATTTT. Its protein product is CASRTPGGQPQHF.